A selection of T cell receptor beta chains follows, all from one sample in a study of blood T cell repertoires in COVID-19. The assay was immunoSEQ multiplex PCR, and TCRdb's table has in-frame clones only and misses some. The sample contains about 140,000 clones, 80% to 90% of which appear only once. Sample: PBMCs or T cells enriched from blood (not recorded which). Source of these receptors: a man over 45 who had recovered from COVID-19. The CDR3 runs from the conserved cysteine through the conserved F or W. Fields, in order: D gene, J gene, V gene, clone size, CDR3 protein, CDR3 DNA. The D gene is left open where the match is weak. Only some rows state a clone size, as once, few, many or a class for expanded clones.

d_call: TRBD1
j_call: TRBJ2-2
v_call: TRBV6-5
clone_size: NA
cdr3_aa: CASSFQGAVGELFF
cdr3_nt: TGTGCCAGCAGTTTTCAGGGGGCGGTGGGGGAGCTGTTTTTT

d_call: NA
j_call: TRBJ1-1
v_call: TRBV7-2
clone_size: NA
cdr3_aa: CASSLGTEAFF
cdr3_nt: TGTGCCAGCAGCTTAGGGACAGAAGCTTTCTTT

d_call: TRBD2
j_call: TRBJ2-3
v_call: TRBV5-4
clone_size: once
cdr3_aa: CASSWEGTGGTDTQYF
cdr3_nt: TGTGCCAGCAGCTGGGAGGGGACGGGGGGCACAGATACGCAGTATTTT

d_call: NA
j_call: TRBJ2-1
v_call: TRBV14
clone_size: NA
cdr3_aa: CASSHKTAGYSEQFF
cdr3_nt: TGTGCCAGCAGCCACAAAACTGCGGGGTACAGTGAGCAGTTCTTC

d_call: TRBD1
j_call: TRBJ2-1
v_call: TRBV6-2/TRBV6-3
clone_size: NA
cdr3_aa: CASSGPRGRKYNEQFF
cdr3_nt: TGTGCCAGCAGTGGCCCTAGGGGGCGGAAGTACAATGAGCAGTTCTTC

d_call: NA
j_call: TRBJ1-4
v_call: TRBV28
clone_size: NA
cdr3_aa: CASIREGVAAGLFF
cdr3_nt: TGTGCCAGCATCCGTGAAGGGGTAGCGGCGGGACTGTTTTTT

d_call: TRBD1
j_call: TRBJ2-3
v_call: TRBV4-3
clone_size: NA
cdr3_aa: CASSQENSLQGVITDTQYF
cdr3_nt: TGCGCCAGCAGCCAAGAGAATTCTTTACAGGGGGTGATCACAGATACGCAGTATTTT

d_call: NA
j_call: TRBJ2-3
v_call: TRBV2
clone_size: NA
cdr3_aa: CASSTARGRASTDTQYF
cdr3_nt: TGTGCCAGCAGTACCGCACGAGGCCGTGCTAGCACAGATACGCAGTATTTT

d_call: NA
j_call: TRBJ2-6
v_call: TRBV7-2
clone_size: NA
cdr3_aa: CASSLDQGRGANVLTF
cdr3_nt: TGTGCCAGCAGCTTAGACCAGGGTCGTGGGGCCAACGTCCTGACTTTC

d_call: NA
j_call: TRBJ1-3
v_call: TRBV5-1
clone_size: NA
cdr3_aa: CASSPTLTGNTIYF
cdr3_nt: TGCGCCAGCAGCCCGACATTGACAGGAAACACCATATATTTT

d_call: NA
j_call: TRBJ2-4
v_call: TRBV9
clone_size: NA
cdr3_aa: CASTHPLEENIQYF
cdr3_nt: TGTGCCAGCACCCACCCGCTCGAGGAAAACATTCAGTACTTC

d_call: NA
j_call: TRBJ2-7
v_call: TRBV12-2
clone_size: few
cdr3_aa: CASRHRQGGAYEQYF
cdr3_nt: TGTGCAAGTCGCCACCGACAGGGAGGTGCCTACGAGCAGTACTTC

d_call: TRBD1
j_call: TRBJ2-2
v_call: TRBV7-3
clone_size: NA
cdr3_aa: CASSPLRTGITGELFF
cdr3_nt: TGTGCCAGCAGCCCGCTGCGGACAGGGATCACCGGGGAGCTGTTTTTT

d_call: TRBD2
j_call: TRBJ2-3
v_call: TRBV7-3
clone_size: NA
cdr3_aa: CASSSYGGMGDTQYF
cdr3_nt: TGTGCCAGCAGCTCCTACGGGGGGATGGGAGATACGCAGTATTTT

d_call: TRBD1
j_call: TRBJ2-1
v_call: TRBV7-7
clone_size: NA
cdr3_aa: CASSPSGQTYNEQFF
cdr3_nt: TGTGCTAGCAGCCCCTCGGGACAGACCTACAATGAGCAGTTCTTC

d_call: TRBD2
j_call: TRBJ2-7
v_call: TRBV27
clone_size: NA
cdr3_aa: CASRLGTRAREQYF
cdr3_nt: TGTGCCAGCAGACTCGGGACTAGGGCTAGGGAGCAGTACTTC

d_call: NA
j_call: TRBJ1-1
v_call: TRBV11-3
clone_size: NA
cdr3_aa: CASQSPRDYEAFF
cdr3_nt: TGTGCCAGCCAATCTCCCCGGGACTATGAAGCTTTTTTT

d_call: NA
j_call: TRBJ2-7
v_call: TRBV21-1
clone_size: NA
cdr3_aa: CASSKADRECSEQYF
cdr3_nt: TGTGCCAGCAGCAAAGCGGACAGGGAATGCAGCGAGCAGTACTTC

d_call: NA
j_call: TRBJ1-3
v_call: TRBV19
clone_size: NA
cdr3_aa: CASSSYTGSGNTIYF
cdr3_nt: TGTGCCAGTAGTTCCTACACGGGCTCTGGAAACACCATATATTTT

d_call: TRBD2
j_call: TRBJ2-1
v_call: TRBV5-6
clone_size: once
cdr3_aa: CASSLGLAGGIYNEQFF
cdr3_nt: TGTGCCAGCAGCCTGGGGCTAGCGGGAGGGATCTACAATGAGCAGTTCTTC

d_call: NA
j_call: TRBJ1-1
v_call: TRBV28
clone_size: NA
cdr3_aa: CASSLWKTRSEAFF
cdr3_nt: TGTGCCAGCAGTTTATGGAAGACAAGATCTGAAGCTTTCTTT

d_call: TRBD2
j_call: TRBJ2-1
v_call: TRBV30
clone_size: NA
cdr3_aa: CAWRAWGGRNNEQFF
cdr3_nt: TGTGCCTGGAGGGCTTGGGGCGGGAGGAACAATGAGCAGTTCTTC

d_call: TRBD1
j_call: TRBJ1-6
v_call: TRBV30
clone_size: few
cdr3_aa: CAWRRPYRGQEDSPLHF
cdr3_nt: TGTGCCTGGAGGCGACCCTACAGGGGGCAGGAGGATTCACCCCTCCACTTT

d_call: NA
j_call: TRBJ1-1
v_call: TRBV28
clone_size: NA
cdr3_aa: CASRQPHKYTEAFF
cdr3_nt: TGTGCCAGCAGACAACCCCACAAATACACTGAAGCTTTCTTT

d_call: TRBD2
j_call: TRBJ2-5
v_call: TRBV28
clone_size: once
cdr3_aa: CASSLSGLAAQYF
cdr3_nt: TGTGCCAGCAGTTTAAGCGGACTAGCGGCCCAGTACTTC

d_call: TRBD2
j_call: TRBJ2-5
v_call: TRBV28
clone_size: NA
cdr3_aa: CASSLGGRALETQYF
cdr3_nt: TGTGCCAGCAGTCTAGGCGGGAGGGCCCTAGAGACCCAGTACTTC

d_call: NA
j_call: TRBJ1-4
v_call: TRBV24-1
clone_size: NA
cdr3_aa: CATSDPGTGGSEKLFF
cdr3_nt: TGTGCCACCAGTGACCCCGGGACCGGGGGAAGTGAAAAACTGTTTTTT

d_call: NA
j_call: TRBJ1-1
v_call: TRBV7-8
clone_size: NA
cdr3_aa: CASSLGETNTEAFF
cdr3_nt: TGTGCCAGCAGCTTAGGGGAGACGAACACTGAAGCTTTCTTT

d_call: NA
j_call: TRBJ1-6
v_call: TRBV6-2/TRBV6-3
clone_size: NA
cdr3_aa: CASSYRGPWDSPLHF
cdr3_nt: TGTGCCAGCAGTTACCGCGGGCCCTGGGATTCACCCCTCCACTTT

d_call: NA
j_call: TRBJ2-3
v_call: TRBV6-2/TRBV6-3
clone_size: few
cdr3_aa: CASSLVDTDTQYF
cdr3_nt: TGTGCCAGCAGCCTAGTAGACACAGATACGCAGTATTTT

d_call: TRBD2
j_call: TRBJ2-7
v_call: TRBV7-2
clone_size: once
cdr3_aa: CASSLGGGGGSNYEQYF
cdr3_nt: TGTGCCAGCAGCTTAGGTGGGGGTGGCGGGAGTAACTACGAGCAGTACTTC

d_call: NA
j_call: TRBJ2-6
v_call: TRBV20-1
clone_size: once
cdr3_aa: CSASAGQISGANVLTF
cdr3_nt: TGCAGTGCTAGTGCGGGACAGATCTCTGGGGCCAACGTCCTGACTTTC

d_call: NA
j_call: TRBJ2-5
v_call: TRBV6-2/TRBV6-3
clone_size: NA
cdr3_aa: CASSFVAIQETQYF
cdr3_nt: TGTGCCAGCAGTTTTGTAGCGATTCAAGAGACCCAGTACTTC

d_call: TRBD1
j_call: TRBJ1-2
v_call: TRBV28
clone_size: NA
cdr3_aa: CASSLWTGSNYGYTF
cdr3_nt: TGTGCCAGCAGTTTATGGACAGGGTCCAACTATGGCTACACCTTC

d_call: NA
j_call: TRBJ1-2
v_call: TRBV24-1
clone_size: NA
cdr3_aa: CATSESWAYGYTF
cdr3_nt: TGTGCCACCAGTGAGTCCTGGGCCTATGGCTACACCTTC